Listed below are T cell receptor beta chains from one sample, sequenced in a study of siplizumab effects on memory and regulatory T cells. The protocol was immunoSEQ multiplex PCR, while the TCRdb copy is restricted to in-frame clones and leaves out a portion. The sample shows 56,000 or so clones, around 98% of them seen only once. Sequenced: naive CD8+ T cells sorted from blood. These receptors were taken from a human donor in good health. Both conserved end residues are part of each CDR3. D genes are given only for firm matches. The listing skips clone size in some rows; elsewhere it reads once, few, many or a size class.

D	V	size	length	J	DNA	CDR3
-	TRBV29-1	-	11	TRBJ1-2	TGCAGCGTTGAAGATAACTATGGCTACACCTTC	CSVEDNYGYTF
TRBD2	TRBV5-4	-	16	TRBJ2-5	TGTGCCAGCAGCCATCCGACTAGCGGTGAGCAAGAGACCCAGTACTTC	CASSHPTSGEQETQYF
TRBD1	TRBV5-4	-	14	TRBJ2-7	TGTGCCAGCAGCTTAGGGACAGCTACCTACGAGCAGTACTTC	CASSLGTATYEQYF
TRBD1	TRBV6-5	-	13	TRBJ1-2	TGTGCCAGCAAGATGGGACAGACTTATGGCTACACCTTC	CASKMGQTYGYTF
TRBD2	TRBV5-1	-	19	TRBJ2-1	TGCGCCAGCAGCCCGGGACTAGCGGGAGAGGATCCTTCCTACAATGAGCAGTTCTTC	CASSPGLAGEDPSYNEQFF
-	TRBV30	-	11	TRBJ2-1	-	CAWGHGTSEFF
-	TRBV11-2	few	13	TRBJ2-7	TGTGCCAGCAGCACGGGGTTAGGATACGAGCAGTACTTC	CASSTGLGYEQYF
-	TRBV9	-	14	TRBJ2-7	TGTGCCAGCAGCGTAGAGGGGGGAACCTCCGAGCAGTACTTC	CASSVEGGTSEQYF
-	TRBV7-9	-	12	TRBJ1-1	TGTGCCAGCAGCGAGAGAGTCACTGAAGCTTTCTTT	CASSERVTEAFF
TRBD2	TRBV5-1	-	15	TRBJ2-7	TGCGCCAGCAGCTCTCACGGGACTAGTACCTACGAGCAGTACTTC	CASSSHGTSTYEQYF
TRBD2	TRBV7-2	-	14	TRBJ2-3	TGTGCCAGCAGCCATAGCGGGGGCACAGATACGCAGTATTTT	CASSHSGGTDTQYF
TRBD1	TRBV19	-	14	TRBJ2-7	TGTGCCAGTAGTATAGGACAGGGGGCCTACGAGCAGTACTTC	CASSIGQGAYEQYF
-	TRBV13	-	14	TRBJ2-5	TGTGCCAGCAGCTCCCCGGGGGAATCGAAGACCCAGTACTTC	CASSSPGESKTQYF
TRBD2	TRBV9	-	19	TRBJ2-1	TGTGCCAGCAGCGTTAATTCCCGATTAGCGGGAGAACAAAGGAATGAGCAGTTCTTC	CASSVNSRLAGEQRNEQFF
TRBD1	TRBV14	-	17	TRBJ2-1	TGTGCCAGCAGGCAGAAGACCCGGGACAGGGCCTACAATGAGCAGTTCTTC	CASRQKTRDRAYNEQFF
TRBD2	TRBV29-1	-	15	TRBJ2-1	TGCAGCGTTGAAGTGGGCGGGAGGTCCTACAATGAGCAGTTCTTC	CSVEVGGRSYNEQFF
TRBD1	TRBV2	-	15	TRBJ2-5	TGTGCCAGCAGTGAAGGGGGACAGAACCAAGAGACCCAGTACTTC	CASSEGGQNQETQYF
-	TRBV23-1	-	16	TRBJ2-4	TGCGCCAGCAGCCGCTCAATAATAGGGCCCAAAAACATTCAGTACTTC	CASSRSIIGPKNIQYF
-	TRBV5-4	-	13	TRBJ1-1	TGTGCCAGCATCTCGTCGGGTGAAACTGAAGCTTTCTTT	CASISSGETEAFF
TRBD2	TRBV10-1	-	14	TRBJ2-1	TGCGCTCAGGAGGTAGCGGGAGGTAGCAGTGAGCAGTTCTTC	CAQEVAGGSSEQFF
-	TRBV5-5	-	13	TRBJ1-1	TGTGCCAGCAGCTTGGGGAGCGGGACTGAAGCTTTCTTT	CASSLGSGTEAFF
-	TRBV27	once	9	TRBJ2-7	TGTGCCTCAGGGCACGAGCAGTACTTC	CASGHEQYF